The 24 T cell receptor beta chains below were found in one sample sequenced in a study of quantifying T cell responses using KT2 cells. In the study overall: RNA was reverse transcribed with TCR alpha and beta constant-region primers.

A single-stranded UMI oligo with SP2 sequence was ligated to cDNA 3' ends. The first PCR ran 4 to 5 cycles with an equimolar RC1.1 and RC1.2 beta primer mix. Each CDR3 protein is one row after TCRdb ran MiXCR on the UMI-ligation and nested PCR reads. Of approximately 50,000 distinct CDR3 sequences listed, 9.5% to 13% were seen once; the top ten hold more than 9%. Source material: PBMCs spiked with cells of the T cell clone KT2. The receptors here all came from a human donor.

This clonotype was detected only a few times. The V gene is TRBV6-2 or TRBV6-3, the J gene TRBJ1-5; D may be TRBD1 (5 bases). Germline V gene sequence: CDR1 MNHEY, CDR2 SVGEGT. The CDR3 totals 15 residues. The V end lost 7 bases, the J end lost 5 bases, and 18 bases lay between the germline ends. CDR3 in DNA: TGTGCCAGCACCCCAAGAGGGGCGCTTGATCAGCCCCAGCATTTT. It is translated as CASTPRGALDQPQHF.

In its sample, this clonotype was seen many times. CDR3 DNA: TGTGCCAGCAGCAAACTAGCGGGAGTATACGAGCAGTACTTC. It is translated as CASSKLAGVYEQYF. The chain combines TRBV6-5 with TRBJ2-7; 11 nucleotides line up with TRBD2. With 6 bases clipped from V and 4 bases from J, the junction kept 5 bases outside the gene matches. CDR1 is MNHEY and CDR2 is SVGAGI in the germline V gene. The CDR3 runs to 14 residues.

This clonotype was observed at least ten times. The rearrangement joins TRBV28 to TRBJ2-3; 12 nucleotides agree with TRBD2. CDR3 size: 15 residues. After removal of 6 bases from V and 9 bases from J, the junction contained 10 bases not matched to a gene. CDR1 and CDR2 from the germline V gene are MDHEN and SYDVKM. CDR3 in amino acids: CASSLAGGDKITQYF. The CDR3 DNA reads as TGTGCCAGCAGCCTAGCGGGAGGGGATAAGATAACGCAGTATTTT.

This clonotype was picked up a small number of times. V gene TRBV11-1 combines with J gene TRBJ2-1, with 7 positions matching TRBD1. CDR1 and CDR2 (germline): SGHAT, FQDESV (reference sequence). The CDR3 is 15 amino acids. Trimming at V came to 1 base and at J to 8 bases, leaving 8 bases not matched to a gene. The DNA for the CDR3 is TGTGCCAGCAGCTTAGTTGCGACAGGGATGGATGAGCAGTTCTTC. It is translated as CASSLVATGMDEQFF.

This clonotype was counted a few times. The germline gene is not matched at one end of the junction; a read error may be the cause. V gene TRBV7-2 combines with J gene TRBJ2-3; TRBD2 matches at 8 bases. Germline V lookup: CDR1 SGHTA, CDR2 FQGNSA. The CDR3 sequence is 14 residues long. For the CDR3, the DNA is TGTGCCAGCAGGTTAGCGGGGTCGGCAAATACGCAGTATTTT. It translates to CASRLAGSANTQYF.

V usage is TRBV13 and J usage is TRBJ2-5; D is unresolved. The CDR3 sequence is 13 residues long. V lost 5 bases and J lost 7, with 14 bases in between. Germline V gene data show CDR1 as PRHDT and CDR2 as FYEKMQ (reference sequence). CDR3 amino acids: CASSRAPTVTQYF. The CDR3 DNA sequence: TGTGCCAGCAGCCGGGCCCCCACCGTGACCCAGTACTTC.

The chain combines TRBV7-3 with TRBJ2-3; 14 nucleotides agree with TRBD2. The CDR3 loop spans 18 amino acids. The V gene end was trimmed by 4 bases and the J gene end by 0 bases; junction bases not matched to a gene: 6. CDR1 and CDR2 from the germline V gene are SGHTA and FQGTGA. Here the CDR3 reads CASSWTSGGPYSTDTQYF. Written as DNA, the CDR3 is TGTGCCAGCAGCTGGACTAGCGGGGGGCCGTATAGCACAGATACGCAGTATTTT.

This chain uses TRBV2 with TRBJ1-5; D may be TRBD1 (6 bases). Trimming shortened V by 8 bases and J by 2 bases, and 10 bases separated the two germline ends. The germline gives CDR1 SNHLY, CDR2 FYNNEI. This CDR3 contains 13 residues. The CDR3 DNA reads as TGTGCCAGCCGGAGACAGGGCAATCAGCCCCAGCATTTT. As protein: CASRRQGNQPQHF.

This clonotype was counted between two and nine times. This chain links TRBV28 with TRBJ1-6, with D hard to call. The germline gives CDR1 MDHEN, CDR2 SYDVKM. The V end lost 3 bases, the J end lost 7 bases, and 7 bases lay between the germline ends. The CDR3 spans 13 residues. CDR3 residues: CASSFRVNSPLHF. CDR3 bases: TGTGCCAGCAGTTTTCGGGTCAATTCACCCCTCCACTTT.

The J gene is TRBJ1-2, the V gene TRBV9; D not certain. The CDR3 consists of 15 residues. Between the trimmed V and J ends, which lost 0 bases and 4 bases, there was a span of 13 bases. CDR1 and CDR2 (germline): SGDLS, YYNGEE. CDR3 nucleotide sequence: TGTGCCAGCAGCGTAGGCAGAATCGGGGTCTATGGCTACACCTTC. The encoded protein is CASSVGRIGVYGYTF.

This sequence joins TRBV6-5 and TRBJ1-1, with D uncertain. This CDR3 region has 12 residues. Per germline, CDR1 MNHEY and CDR2 SVGAGI. V was clipped by 10 bases and J by 4 bases, with 13 bases between them. The CDR3, as DNA: TGTGCCAACAAACAAGGGAGCACTGAAGCTTTCTTT. Its translation: CANKQGSTEAFF.

This clonotype was found a few times. The chain carries TRBV20-1 and TRBJ2-7; TRBD2 is a possible D gene (6 bases). This CDR3 is 17 amino acids long. Germline values: CDR1 DFQATT, CDR2 SNEGSKA (reference sequence). Trimming took 0 bases from V and 3 from J, leaving 21 bases between them. CDR3 protein: CSARDPNLRDSLYEQYF. CDR3 coding DNA: TGCAGTGCTAGAGATCCCAATCTCCGGGACTCTCTCTACGAGCAGTACTTC.

In its sample, this clonotype was seen a few times. The V gene is TRBV20-1, the J gene TRBJ2-4, with TRBD1 as a possible D gene (5 bases). The CDR3 extends over 14 amino acids. Germline-derived CDR1 and CDR2 are DFQATT and SNEGSKA (reference sequence). Deletions cut 0 bases from V and 3 bases from J, with 9 bases between. The CDR3 protein is CSARDSRVKNIQYF. The CDR3 nucleotides read TGCAGTGCTAGAGATAGCAGGGTCAAAAACATTCAGTACTTC.

This clonotype has more than one count but fewer than ten. At one of its ends the junction is not consistent with the germline gene, which may arise from a read error. The chain recombines TRBV5-1 with TRBJ2-5; 13 nucleotides align to TRBD2. CDR3 length equals 16 residues. CDR1 and CDR2 from the germline V gene are SGHRS and YFSETQ. This CDR3 reads CASSSGGLAGPEAQYF. The CDR3 DNA sequence: TGCGCCAGCAGCTCGGGGGGACTAGCGGGACCAGAGGCCCAGTACTTC.

In its sample, this clonotype was seen many times. The rearrangement uses TRBV29-1 and TRBJ2-3; D unclear. Germline CDR1 is SQVTM and CDR2 is ANQGSEA. V was pared by 4 bases and J by 2 bases, with 10 bases between. This CDR3 has 13 amino acids. This CDR3 reads CSVARPLTDTQYF. CDR3 nucleotides: TGCAGCGTTGCCAGACCCCTCACAGATACGCAGTATTTT.

This clonotype was observed a few times. V usage is TRBV29-1 and J usage is TRBJ2-5; D unresolved. With 4 bases removed from V and 6 bases from J, the gap between germline ends came to 12 bases. CDR3 length equals 12 residues. The germline gives CDR1 SQVTM, CDR2 ANQGSEA. The CDR3 region is CSVGSEVQTQYF. The CDR3 coding sequence is TGCAGCGTTGGATCAGAGGTGCAGACCCAGTACTTC.

This clonotype was detected many times. This chain links TRBV7-6 with TRBJ2-2; the D is unclear. V lost 2 bases and J 1 base, leaving 8 bases between the germline ends. The germline V gene encodes CDR1 SGHVS and CDR2 FNYEAQ. There are 15 residues in the CDR3. In DNA, the CDR3 is TGTGCCAGCAGCTTACCCCCAGAGAACACCGGGGAGCTGTTTTTT. It specifies CASSLPPENTGELFF.

The chain couples TRBV12-3 or TRBV12-4 to TRBJ2-5; a weak D match, TRBD1 (5 bases). This CDR3 region has 12 residues. V was pared by 5 bases and J by 4 bases, with 8 bases between. The CDR3 region is CASSGQGETQYF. DNA of the CDR3: TGTGCCAGCAGTGGGCAGGGAGAGACCCAGTACTTC.

The V gene is TRBV12-3 or TRBV12-4, the J gene TRBJ2-2; the D call may be TRBD1 or TRBD2 (5 bases each). V lost 2 bases and J lost 0, with 7 bases in between. There are 15 residues in the CDR3. The CDR3 nucleotides are TGTGCCAGCAGTTTATTGGGGGCGAACACCGGGGAGCTGTTTTTT. As protein: CASSLLGANTGELFF.

The rearrangement links TRBV28 to TRBJ1-1; 8 bases fit TRBD1. The CDR3 has 16 amino acids. The V and J ends lost 11 bases and 5 bases, in that order; junction bases with no gene match: 19. The germline gives CDR1 MDHEN, CDR2 SYDVKM. CDR3 region: CAGQNPPGQGETEAFF. For the CDR3, the DNA is TGTGCCGGCCAAAACCCCCCAGGACAGGGAGAGACTGAAGCTTTCTTT.

V is TRBV4-2 and J is TRBJ2-3; 8 bases map to TRBD2. CDR1 and CDR2 (germline): LGHNA, YNFKEQ. After removal of 6 bases from V and 4 bases from J, the junction contained 12 bases not matched to a gene. The CDR3 is made up of 16 amino acids. The CDR3 sequence is CASSLEEREFADTQYF. The CDR3 DNA sequence: TGTGCCAGCAGTCTCGAGGAGCGGGAGTTCGCAGATACGCAGTATTTT.

The chain combines TRBV2 with TRBJ2-7, with a weak D call TRBD1 (5 bases). The CDR3 runs 17 residues. V lost 2 bases and J 0 bases, leaving 17 bases between the germline ends. Looked up from germline, CDR1 is SNHLY and CDR2 is FYNNEI. CDR3 region: CASSEIRRQGLSYEQYF. CDR3 nucleotides: TGTGCCAGCAGTGAAATAAGAAGGCAGGGCCTCTCCTACGAGCAGTACTTC.

This clonotype has just a few counts. The chain combines TRBV29-1 with TRBJ2-6; maybe TRBD2 (6 bases). The germline V gene has CDR1 SQVTM and CDR2 ANQGSEA. The CDR3 length is 16 residues. With 4 bases removed from V and 2 bases from J, the gap between germline ends came to 15 bases. CDR3 nucleotides: TGCAGCGTTGGGGGGGTAGGGTCCGCTGGGGCCAACGTCCTGACTTTC. This encodes CSVGGVGSAGANVLTF.

V and J are TRBV12-3 or TRBV12-4 and TRBJ2-2, with 8 nucleotides matching TRBD1. Trimming cost V 3 bases and J 7 bases; bases outside gene matches: 7. This CDR3 has 15 amino acids. CDR3 coding DNA: TGTGCCAGCAGTTTGGCAGGGGGCTATGGCGGGGAGCTGTTTTTT. Its protein is CASSLAGGYGGELFF.